The next 19 T cell receptor beta chains were all read from a single sample in a study of cytomegalovirus exposure and HLA in healthy donors. Primers for the PCR totalled 60 Vbeta and 13 Jbeta. The method was immunoSEQ multiplex PCR; TCRdb's version includes in-frame clones alone and lacks a portion of them. This table has 110,000 or so clones, around four fifths appearing once. Sequencing was carried out using PBMCs. These receptors were collected from a woman in her fifties or sixties in good health and CMV-seropositive.

V usage is TRBV12-5 and J usage is TRBJ2-7; D not certain. The germline V gene has CDR1 LGHNT and CDR2 FRNRAP. V shed 1 base and J shed 4 bases, with 5 bases lying between them. This CDR3 has 12 residues. The CDR3 is CASGLGLYEQYF. CDR3 DNA sequence: TGTGCTAGTGGTTTGGGACTTTACGAGCAGTACTTC.

Worth noting for this clone: Other DNA sequences of this sample code for an identical CDR3. The chain joins TRBV15 to TRBJ2-3; TRBD2 agrees at 8 bases. The CDR3 consists of 17 residues. Germline assignment: CDR1 LNHNV and CDR2 YYDKDF (reference sequence). V lost 1 base to trimming and J lost 3 bases; unmatched junction nucleotides: 9. CDR3 in amino acids: CATSRGLGAGVTDTQYF. CDR3 nucleotide sequence: TGTGCCACCAGCAGAGGCTTAGGAGCGGGGGTAACAGATACGCAGTATTTT.

V usage is TRBV7-9 and J usage is TRBJ2-3, with D tentatively TRBD1 (6 bases). CDR3 length equals 15 residues. Trimming stripped 5 bases from V and 2 bases from J, with 14 bases between. Germline V CDR1 and CDR2: SEHNR, FQNEAQ (reference sequence). The CDR3 region is CASSAGRTVTDTQYF. CDR3 nucleotides: TGTGCCAGCAGCGCGGGCCGGACAGTCACAGATACGCAGTATTTT.

This chain uses TRBV25-1 with TRBJ2-5, with TRBD2 as a possible D gene (5 bases). V was pared by 8 bases and J by 0 bases, with 10 bases between. CDR1 and CDR2 from the germline V gene are MGHDK and SYGVNS. CDR3 length equals 13 residues. Here the CDR3 DNA reads TGTGCCAGCGTGGAGACTAACCAAGAGACCCAGTACTTC. Its translation is CASVETNQETQYF.

This sequence joins TRBV9 and TRBJ1-4, with 7 nucleotides matching TRBD1. From germline, CDR1 is SGDLS and CDR2 YYNGEE. The length of the CDR3 is 13 residues. V lost 5 bases, J lost 10 bases, and 8 bases stayed unmatched. CDR3 coding DNA: TGTGCCAGCAGAGACAGGGCGAGTGGAAAACTGTTTTTT. It translates to CASRDRASGKLFF.

The rearrangement uses TRBV10-3 and TRBJ1-1; D may be TRBD1 (5 bases). The CDR3 is 12 residues long. Trimming took off 4 bases at V and 4 bases at J, with 7 bases between the two ends. Looked up from germline, CDR1 is ENHRY and CDR2 is SYGVKD. CDR3 sequence reads: CAISGQGTEAFF. The CDR3 coding sequence is TGTGCCATCAGTGGGCAGGGCACTGAAGCTTTCTTT.

This clone was detected a few times. Here the CDR3 reads CASSHLVSSGANVLTF. The CDR3 DNA reads TGTGCCAGCAGCCACCTAGTCAGCTCTGGGGCCAACGTCCTGACTTTC. The J gene is TRBJ2-6, the V gene TRBV5-4; D remains ambiguous. The CDR3 spans 16 residues. The V gene's germline CDR1 is SGHNT and CDR2 YYREEE (reference sequence). Trimming shortened V by 4 bases and J by 0 bases, and 11 bases separated the two germline ends.

The CDR3 DNA reads TGTGCCAGCAGCTTAGAGGCTAGCGGGAGGGGCATTCAGTACTTC. It codes for CASSLEASGRGIQYF. This rearrangement joins TRBV7-8 to TRBJ2-4, with TRBD2 matching over 12 bases. V lost 1 base and J lost 9; bases outside the gene matches: 4. This CDR3 has 15 residues. Germline values: CDR1 SGHVS, CDR2 FQNEAQ.

The genes are TRBV7-2 and TRBJ2-7; D might be TRBD1 (6 bases). CDR1 and CDR2 from the germline V gene are SGHTA and FQGNSA. This CDR3 comprises 14 residues. V was shortened by 3 bases and J by 2 bases, with 11 bases between the two germline ends. The CDR3 nucleotides read TGTGCCAGCAGCTTCGCGACAGGTCCCTACGAGCAGTACTTC. This gives the protein CASSFATGPYEQYF. The full variable domain, completed using reference TRBV7-2 and TRBJ2-7, is GAGVSQSPSNKVTEKGKDVELRCDPISGHTALYWYRQSLGQGLEFLIYFQGNSAPDKSGLPSDRFSAERTGGSVSTLTIQRTQQEDSAVYLCASSFATGPYEQYFGPGTRLTVT.

In its sample, this clone was seen once. The chain joins TRBV2 to TRBJ2-3; D is unclear. In germline, CDR1 is SNHLY, CDR2 FYNNEI. The CDR3 runs 14 residues. The V gene lost 3 bases and the J gene lost 0 bases, with 7 bases spanning the gap. Written as DNA, the CDR3 is TGTGCCAGCAGTGAGTTTATAAGCACAGATACGCAGTATTTT. Its protein product is CASSEFISTDTQYF.

The chain is built from TRBV27 and TRBJ1-1, with 11 bases aligning to TRBD1. Germline loops: CDR1 MNHEY, CDR2 SMNVEV (reference sequence). The V segment lost 5 bases and the J segment 0 bases; nucleotides outside the gene matches: 8. CDR3 length: 17 residues. The CDR3 reads CASSTSDRGLMNTEAFF. CDR3 DNA: TGTGCCAGCAGTACCTCGGACAGGGGGCTGATGAACACTGAAGCTTTCTTT.

This chain links TRBV27 with TRBJ2-3; the D gene is possibly TRBD2 (6 bases). The CDR3 extends over 16 amino acids. The ends were cut back, 8 bases at V and 1 base at J, with 19 bases in the middle. In germline, CDR1 is MNHEY, CDR2 SMNVEV (reference sequence). The CDR3 coding sequence is TGTGCCAGCCGAAGTAGGGCTAGCGAGCGCACAGATACGCAGTATTTT. The encoded protein is CASRSRASERTDTQYF.

This rearrangement joins TRBV9 to TRBJ1-6; 7 bases line up with TRBD1. The germline V gene has CDR1 SGDLS and CDR2 YYNGEE. The CDR3 is 16 residues long. V was clipped by 3 bases and J by 5 bases; unmatched bases: 8. CDR3 in amino acids: CASSGGAGTDNSPLHF. CDR3 nucleotide sequence: TGTGCCAGCAGCGGGGGGGCCGGGACAGATAATTCACCCCTCCACTTT.

The chain is built from TRBV15 and TRBJ2-7; tentative D call: TRBD2 (6 bases). CDR1 is LNHNV, CDR2 YYDKDF, per germline (reference sequence). V lost 1 base and J 2 bases, leaving 12 bases between the germline ends. The CDR3 contains 15 residues. CDR3 nucleotide sequence: TGTGCCACCAGCAGAGTGCGGGGCCTGACCTACGAGCAGTACTTC. Amino acid sequence: CATSRVRGLTYEQYF.

This clone was picked up one time. The V call is TRBV11-1, the J call TRBJ2-2, with D perhaps matching TRBD2 (5 bases). This CDR3 is 14 amino acids long. Germline V gene lookup returns CDR1 SGHAT and CDR2 FQDESV (reference sequence). The ends were cut back, 6 bases at V and 0 bases at J, with 8 bases in the middle. The CDR3 DNA reads as TGTGCCAGCAGGGGAGAGTCGAACACCGGGGAGCTGTTTTTT. Translating it yields CASRGESNTGELFF.

V gene TRBV7-3 combines with J gene TRBJ2-7; D is ambiguous. This CDR3 is 16 amino acids long. V lost 0 bases to trimming and J lost 1 base, with 13 bases between them. The germline V gene has CDR1 SGHTA and CDR2 FQGTGA. Here the CDR3 reads CASSLTGVGPSYEQYF. The CDR3 DNA reads TGTGCCAGCAGCTTAACGGGCGTAGGTCCATCCTACGAGCAGTACTTC.

In its sample, this clone was seen a few times. The V gene is TRBV15, the J gene TRBJ2-4, with 11 bases identical to TRBD2. The J segment lost 8 bases and the V segment lost 9 bases, leaving 12 bases of the junction unmatched. CDR1 is LNHNV, CDR2 YYDKDF, per germline (reference sequence). CDR3 length: 15 amino acids. The CDR3 DNA reads TGTGCCACGAGGGAACTAGCGGGAGACGGAGACATTCAGTACTTC. Translation gives CATRELAGDGDIQYF.

J is TRBJ1-5 and V is TRBV6-6; TRBD1 might be the D (6 bases). V lost 6 bases and J 4 bases, leaving 10 bases between the germline ends. CDR3 length equals 13 residues. In germline, CDR1 is MNHNY, CDR2 SVGAGI (reference sequence). The CDR3: CASRTTGNQPQHF. DNA for the CDR3: TGTGCCAGCAGGACGACAGGAAATCAGCCCCAGCATTTT.

The chain carries TRBV11-2 and TRBJ2-3, with 8 bases fitting TRBD2. The CDR3 has 15 residues. V shed 5 bases and J 3 bases; nucleotides not matched to a gene: 7. CDR1 is SGHAT, CDR2 FQNNGV, per germline. The CDR3 protein is CASSDPGLGTDTQYF. CDR3 DNA sequence: TGTGCCAGCAGCGACCCGGGACTAGGTACAGATACGCAGTATTTT.